One sample yielded the 21 T cell receptor beta chains listed below, sequenced in a study of control samples from healthy donors and cancer patients. Profiled with immunoSEQ multiplex PCR; TCRdb holds only in-frame clones, not every one. The table has roughly 450,000 clones, around nine tenths seen once. Sequencing was done on a sample of PBMCs. The receptor set was obtained from a middle-aged man with head and neck cancer.

The V gene is TRBV21-1, the J gene TRBJ2-7. TRBV21-1 has pseudogene status. The CDR3 has 16 residues. The CDR3 nucleotides read TGTGCCAGCAGCAAGCCTCCAGCCCGGACCTCGACCGAGCAGTACTTC. Translated, it gives CASSKPPARTSTEQYF.

The chain joins TRBV2 to TRBJ2-1; TRBD2 aligns across 10 bases. J gave up 3 bases and V 4 bases, and 3 bases lay outside the gene matches. The CDR3 contains 15 residues. Germline-derived CDR1 and CDR2 are SNHLY and FYNNEI. CDR3 bases: TGTGCCAGCAGTGCTAGCGGGGGAATCTACAATGAGCAGTTCTTC. As protein: CASSASGGIYNEQFF. Together with reference TRBV2 and TRBJ2-1, the CDR3 gives the full variable domain: EPEVTQTPSHQVTQMGQEVILRCVPISNHLYFYWYRQILGQKVEFLVSFYNNEISEKSEIFDDQFSVERPDGSNFTLKIRSTKLEDSAMYFCASSASGGIYNEQFFGPGTRLTVL.

This clone was counted between two and nine times. The chain employs TRBV7-2 and TRBJ2-7; 7 nucleotides match TRBD1. The germline gives CDR1 SGHTA, CDR2 FQGNSA. The CDR3 contains 15 residues. With 3 bases clipped from V and 6 bases from J, the junction kept 11 bases outside the gene matches. The DNA of the CDR3 is TGTGCCAGCAGCTTTCGGTTGGGACAGTCTGGCGAGCAGTACTTC. This codes for CASSFRLGQSGEQYF.

The chain combines TRBV18 with TRBJ1-5; D remains unclear. Germline assignment: CDR1 KGHSH and CDR2 LQKENI. The CDR3 loop spans 15 amino acids. Trimming shortened V by 6 bases and J by 9 bases, and 21 bases separated the two germline ends. The CDR3 sequence is CASSPGERLVTPQHF. The CDR3 nucleotides read TGTGCCAGCTCGCCCGGGGAGCGCTTGGTGACGCCCCAGCATTTT.

V and J are TRBV6-5 and TRBJ1-4; TRBD1 is a possible D gene (5 bases). CDR1 MNHEY and CDR2 SVGAGI come from the germline V gene. The V and J ends lost 0 bases and 3 bases respectively, with 11 bases between them. CDR3 length: 16 residues. The CDR3 DNA sequence: TGTGCCAGCAGTTACTCGGGCAGGGTAGCTAATGAAAAACTGTTTTTT. Protein: CASSYSGRVANEKLFF.

The V and J genes are TRBV3-1 (or the pseudogene TRBV3-2) and TRBJ2-5; D is ambiguous. The V gene lost 4 bases and the J gene lost 2 bases, with 11 bases spanning the gap. The CDR3 extends over 14 amino acids. CDR1 and CDR2 from the germline V gene are LGHDT and YNNKEL (reference sequence). The CDR3 sequence is CASSPPGIQETQYF. The CDR3 DNA is TGTGCCAGCAGCCCCCCAGGAATACAAGAGACCCAGTACTTC.

This chain joins TRBV28 and TRBJ1-2, with D maybe TRBD1 (6 bases). Germline lookup yields CDR1 MDHEN and CDR2 SYDVKM. This CDR3 contains 15 residues. V lost 3 bases to trimming and J lost 1 base, with 12 bases between them. CDR3 amino acids: CASSFRGGFNYGYTF. Here the CDR3 DNA reads TGTGCCAGCAGTTTTAGGGGGGGCTTTAACTATGGCTACACCTTC.

The rearrangement joins TRBV2 to TRBJ2-1; 7 bases agree with TRBD1. V dropped 4 bases and J dropped 4; count of bases not matched to a gene: 7. The germline gives CDR1 SNHLY, CDR2 FYNNEI. There are 15 residues in the CDR3. The CDR3 protein is CASSARTTGYNEQFF. The DNA for the CDR3 is TGTGCCAGCAGTGCCCGGACGACAGGGTACAATGAGCAGTTCTTC.

The chain combines TRBV4-3 with TRBJ1-2; 9 bases are a match to TRBD1. The germline V gene has CDR1 LGHNA and CDR2 YSLEER. V trimming: 2 bases; J trimming: 8 bases; junction bases outside the gene matches: 9. The CDR3 extends over 15 amino acids. The CDR3 sequence: CASSQPGTGIRGYTF. The CDR3 DNA reads TGCGCCAGCAGCCAACCCGGGACAGGGATACGGGGCTACACCTTC.

CDR3 sequence (DNA): TGTGCCTGGAGGGCGAGCTGGGAGACCCAGTACTTC. This sequence encodes CAWRASWETQYF. The genes are TRBV30 and TRBJ2-5; D is ambiguous. This CDR3 region has 12 residues. V was trimmed by 3 bases and J by 5 bases, leaving 10 bases between them. Germline values: CDR1 GTSNPN, CDR2 SVGIG (reference sequence).

The rearrangement links TRBV3-1 (or the pseudogene TRBV3-2) to TRBJ1-2; D remains ambiguous. CDR1 and CDR2 (germline): LGHDT, YNNKEL (reference sequence). The CDR3 covers 11 residues. V was cut by 3 bases and J by 4 bases, with 3 bases left in between. In DNA form, the CDR3 reads TGTGCCAGCAGCCATATCTATGGCTACACCTTC. Its protein product is CASSHIYGYTF.

This chain links TRBV7-6 with TRBJ1-2; D unclear. With 0 bases removed from V and 7 bases from J, the gap between germline ends came to 15 bases. CDR1 SGHVS and CDR2 FNYEAQ come from the germline V gene. The CDR3 covers 15 residues. CDR3 sequence (DNA): TGTGCCAGCAGCTTAGCGCGAGGGTTGGCTGGTGGCTACACCTTC. Translating gives CASSLARGLAGGYTF.

The chain is built from TRBV28 and TRBJ1-1; a weak D match, TRBD1 (5 bases). With 6 bases removed from V and 11 bases from J, the gap between germline ends came to 22 bases. CDR3 size: 14 residues. Germline V gene lookup returns CDR1 MDHEN and CDR2 SYDVKM. Here the CDR3 reads CASSLHSDSATAFF. CDR3 DNA: TGTGCCAGCAGCCTCCATAGTGACAGCGCCACTGCTTTCTTT.

This chain connects TRBV5-1 to TRBJ1-1; tentative D call: TRBD1 (6 bases). The CDR3 spans 14 residues. CDR1 and CDR2 from the germline V gene are SGHRS and YFSETQ. V lost 4 bases and J lost 3, with 13 bases in between. The DNA for the CDR3 is TGCGCCAGCAGCGCCCAGGGGTTTGACACTGAAGCTTTCTTT. This sequence encodes CASSAQGFDTEAFF.

This clone was seen a single time. The chain employs TRBV29-1 and TRBJ1-3; D is undetermined. The CDR3 has 11 amino acids. V was pared by 3 bases and J by 4 bases, with 4 bases between. The V gene's germline CDR1 is SQVTM and CDR2 ANQGSEA. The CDR3 nucleotides read TGCAGCGTTGATGGAGGAAACACCATATATTTT. It specifies CSVDGGNTIYF.

The rearrangement links TRBV5-1 to TRBJ2-3, with TRBD2 identical over 7 bases. There are 18 residues in the CDR3. CDR1 and CDR2 from the germline V gene are SGHRS and YFSETQ. The junction had 10 bases not matched to a gene; V was cut back by 0 bases and J by 0 bases. The CDR3 DNA sequence: TGCGCCAGCAGCTTGGTTGCTAGCGGTTACTCTAGCACAGATACGCAGTATTTT. It codes for CASSLVASGYSSTDTQYF.

This clone was seen a single time. The rearrangement uses TRBV2 and TRBJ2-1; 7 nucleotides align to TRBD2. After removal of 7 bases from V and 14 bases from J, the junction contained 11 bases not matched to a gene. The germline V gene encodes CDR1 SNHLY and CDR2 FYNNEI. This CDR3 contains 12 residues. CDR3 in DNA: TGTGCCAGCATCGAAGGGCTAGCGGCGGAGTTCTTC. Its protein is CASIEGLAAEFF.

The CDR3 DNA is TGTGCCAGCTCACCGCCGGGACTAGCGGGAGGGCCCGGTGAGCAGTTCTTC. Protein: CASSPPGLAGGPGEQFF. The V gene is TRBV18, the J gene TRBJ2-1; TRBD2 matches at 16 bases. With V trimmed by 3 bases and J by 9 bases, 8 bases remained unmatched. This CDR3 has 17 residues. Germline values: CDR1 KGHSH, CDR2 LQKENI.

J is TRBJ2-5 and V is TRBV30; D may correspond to TRBD1 or TRBD2 (5 bases each). The CDR3 has 14 residues. V was pared by 1 base and J by 4 bases, with 13 bases between. Germline assignment: CDR1 GTSNPN and CDR2 SVGIG (reference sequence). CDR3 DNA: TGTGCCTGGAGTGAACATAGGGGAGCAGAGACCCAGTACTTC. It is translated as CAWSEHRGAETQYF.

The chain combines TRBV28 with TRBJ2-1; 10 nucleotides line up with TRBD2. The trim removed 3 bases at V and 8 bases at J, leaving 7 bases unmatched. Germline CDR1 reads MDHEN; CDR2 reads SYDVKM. The CDR3 is 15 amino acids. The CDR3 spells CASSLRTSGLDEQFF. DNA of the CDR3: TGTGCCAGCAGTTTGCGGACTAGCGGATTGGATGAGCAGTTCTTC.

The V call is TRBV30, the J call TRBJ1-5; no clear D gene. This CDR3 comprises 16 residues. The germline V and J ends were trimmed by 0 bases and 0 bases, with 12 bases remaining between them. CDR1 and CDR2 from the germline V gene are GTSNPN and SVGIG (reference sequence). The CDR3 nucleotides read TGTGCCTGGAGTGTACTAGGAGGGAATAGCAATCAGCCCCAGCATTTT. It specifies CAWSVLGGNSNQPQHF. Full variable domain (outside the CDR3, taken from reference TRBV30 and TRBJ1-5): SQTIHQWPATLVQPVGSPLSLECTVEGTSNPNLYWYRQAAGRGLQLLFYSVGIGQISSEVPQNLSASRPQDRQFILSSKKLLLSDSGFYLCAWSVLGGNSNQPQHFGDGTRLSIL.